The 13 T cell receptor beta chains below were found in one sample sequenced in a study of a mutant IDH1 vaccine in newly diagnosed glioma. Method: immunoSEQ multiplex PCR; TCRdb's copy keeps in-frame clones and lacks some. The repertoire has about 66,000 clones, 84% of them found once; the top ten carry around 3.3%. No antigens are known for them. Regarding time point: week 11, during vaccination. In the vaccine, a single dose held 300 ug of the mutant IDH1 20-mer peptide, along with topical imiquimod. The sample in question was PBMCs, obtained from a glioma patient whose treatment included an IDH1 peptide vaccine. The receptors shown here come from a man aged 25 to 40 with glioma.

CDR3 coding DNA: TGTGCCAGCAAACTGACGGGGCCGAATGAAAAACTGTTTTTT. Amino acids: CASKLTGPNEKLFF. The chain is built from TRBV6-1 and TRBJ1-4, with TRBD1 as a possible D gene (5 bases). The CDR3 loop spans 14 amino acids. Germline V lookup: CDR1 MNHNS, CDR2 SASEGT. V lost 7 bases to trimming and J lost 5 bases, with 14 bases between them.

This chain links TRBV9 with TRBJ2-3; D is uncertain. V was trimmed by 1 base and J by 2 bases, leaving 14 bases between them. This CDR3 region has 16 residues. Germline CDR1 reads SGDLS; CDR2 reads YYNGEE. The CDR3 coding sequence is TGTGCCAGCAGCGTACGACTTTGGACCACCACAGATACGCAGTATTTT. This encodes CASSVRLWTTTDTQYF.

The CDR3 DNA reads as TGTGCCAGCAGTCGAGGACAGGGAATGGCTCAGCCCCAGCATTTT. Its protein product is CASSRGQGMAQPQHF. The chain is built from TRBV2 and TRBJ1-5, with 8 bases lining up with TRBD1. The CDR3 sequence is 15 residues long. The trim removed 5 bases at V and 6 bases at J, leaving 9 bases unmatched. Germline V gene sequence: CDR1 SNHLY, CDR2 FYNNEI.

V and J are TRBV28 and TRBJ2-2; D might be TRBD2 (6 bases). The CDR3 spans 17 residues. The V end lost 8 bases, the J end lost 4 bases, and 23 bases lay between the germline ends. In germline, CDR1 is MDHEN, CDR2 SYDVKM. CDR3 DNA sequence: TGTGCCAGCGGAGCACCTCTGGAGCTAGCGAGCACCGGGGAGCTGTTTTTT. This translates into CASGAPLELASTGELFF.

This clone was counted between two and nine times. The CDR3 here is CASSLTAGNTIYF. DNA for the CDR3: TGTGCCAGCAGCTTGACCGCTGGAAACACCATATATTTT. This chain uses TRBV5-5 with TRBJ1-3, with no clear D. The germline CDR1 and CDR2 sequences are SGHKS and YYEKEE (reference sequence). Trimming took 1 base from V and 2 from J, leaving 4 bases between them. The CDR3 runs 13 residues.

V gene TRBV30 combines with J gene TRBJ2-2; 7 nucleotides line up with TRBD1. In germline, CDR1 is GTSNPN, CDR2 SVGIG (reference sequence). Trimming removed 8 bases from V and 9 bases from J; junction bases left unmatched: 9. This CDR3 spans 12 amino acids. In DNA, the CDR3 is TGTGCCGGTACAGGGGATGACCGGGAGCTGTTTTTT. It specifies CAGTGDDRELFF.

The chain couples TRBV15 to TRBJ2-1; D gene ambiguous. Germline V gene data show CDR1 as LNHNV and CDR2 as YYDKDF (reference sequence). The CDR3 is 14 amino acids. Trimming shortened V by 1 base and J by 6 bases, and 10 bases separated the two germline ends. CDR3: CATSRVRRANEQFF. Here the CDR3 DNA reads TGTGCCACCAGCAGAGTCCGTCGAGCCAATGAGCAGTTCTTC. Based on the CDR3 plus reference TRBV15 and TRBJ2-1, the full variable domain is DAMVIQNPRYQVTQFGKPVTLSCSQTLNHNVMYWYQQKSSQAPKLLFHYYDKDFNNEADTPDNFQSRRPNTSFCFLDIRSPGLGDTAMYLCATSRVRRANEQFFGPGTRLTVL.

The chain links TRBV7-2 to TRBJ1-1, with TRBD1 matching over 7 bases. With V trimmed by 6 bases and J by 3 bases, 10 bases remained unmatched. Germline CDR1 SGHTA, CDR2 FQGNSA. The CDR3 extends over 15 amino acids. In nucleotides, the CDR3 is TGTGCCAGCAGGTTCTATCAAACAGGGGACACTGAAGCTTTCTTT. Protein sequence: CASRFYQTGDTEAFF. Full variable domain (missing parts from reference TRBV7-2 and TRBJ1-1): GAGVSQSPSNKVTEKGKDVELRCDPISGHTALYWYRQSLGQGLEFLIYFQGNSAPDKSGLPSDRFSAERTGGSVSTLTIQRTQQEDSAVYLCASRFYQTGDTEAFFGQGTRLTVV.

V is TRBV29-1 and J is TRBJ2-5; 7 bases are a match to TRBD1. The V and J ends lost 8 bases and 1 base, in that order; junction bases with no gene match: 7. This CDR3 is 13 amino acids long. From germline, CDR1 is SQVTM and CDR2 ANQGSEA. The CDR3, as DNA: TGCAGCTTTTCCGGGGACAGCCAAGAGACCCAGTACTTC. The encoded protein is CSFSGDSQETQYF.

Here the CDR3 DNA reads TGCGCCCCCAGATGGCTAAATTCCTACAATGAGCAGTTCTTC. It is translated as CAPRWLNSYNEQFF. The chain is built from TRBV23-1 and TRBJ2-1, with D unclear. TRBV23-1 is an ORF for which the function is uncertain. V lost 11 bases and J lost 1, with 15 bases in between. This CDR3 is built from 14 residues.

The gene calls are TRBV28 and TRBJ1-1, with 7 bases that match TRBD1. CDR3 length: 14 residues. Trimming removed 7 bases from V and 6 bases from J; junction bases left unmatched: 11. The germline gives CDR1 MDHEN, CDR2 SYDVKM. The CDR3 DNA reads as TGTGCCAGCATTTGGCAGGGGGGCAAAGCTGAAGCTTTCTTT. It is translated as CASIWQGGKAEAFF.

The chain combines TRBV5-1 with TRBJ1-2, with 12 nucleotides matching TRBD1. Germline V gene sequence: CDR1 SGHRS, CDR2 YFSETQ. Trimming at V came to 4 bases and at J to 0 bases, leaving 4 bases not matched to a gene. CDR3 size: 16 residues. DNA for the CDR3: TGCGCCAGCAGCCGGGGACAGGGGGCCTCTAACTATGGCTACACCTTC. It yields the protein CASSRGQGASNYGYTF.

The J gene is TRBJ2-7, the V gene TRBV4-1, with 11 positions matching TRBD2. Per germline, CDR1 MGHRA and CDR2 YSYEKL. Unmatched junction bases numbered 4, after V lost 3 bases and J lost 3 bases. The CDR3 has 15 residues. The CDR3 region has the DNA TGCGCCAGCAGCCACCGACTAGCGGGGAGCTACGAGCAGTACTTC. It yields the protein CASSHRLAGSYEQYF.